This note documents a single T cell receptor (beta chain) sequence. Its antigen remains unidentified. TCRdb fed the 5' RACE reads into MiXCR, producing one record per CDR3 protein. The table records roughly 410,000 distinct CDR3 sequences, roughly 24% of them present only once. The sample comes from a study of T-cell memory formation after mild COVID-19. Looking at the study overall: In these data, TCR clusters were largely donor specific. Study observations and caveats: Those CD4+ clones that contracted were mainly in CM and EM (CD8+ ones in EMRA).

Per the germline V gene, CDR1 is SEHNR and CDR2 is FQNEAQ (reference sequence). V dropped 1 base and J dropped 2 bases, with 9 bases sitting between them. There are 15 residues in the CDR3. This chain uses TRBV7-9 with TRBJ2-1; D uncertain. The receptor comes from an adult woman who had mild COVID-19 (a few samples of this study predate the infection). Cell type and time point are not known. Sequenced input: PBMCs or a T cell subset sorted from them (not recorded which). The CDR3 DNA is TGTGCCAGCAGCTTAGGTTCACAAACCTACAATGAGCAGTTCTTC. It yields the protein CASSLGSQTYNEQFF.